What follows are 26 T cell receptor beta chains derived from one specimen sequenced in a study of patients and donors after allogeneic stem cell transplantation. TCRdb re-called the RT-PCR reads through MiXCR, storing one row per CDR3 protein. The table records more than 850,000 distinct CDR3 sequences, roughly 18% of them present only once. Material for sequencing was blood, either unsorted or a sorted T cell fraction (not recorded which). These receptors were taken from a human donor who was either an allogeneic HSCT recipient or a stem cell or donor lymphocyte infusion donor (not recorded which). It is not recorded whose cells these are; they may come from a transplant donor.

This clonotype showed up just a few times. The rearrangement links TRBV7-3 to TRBJ2-1; possible D gene TRBD2, 6 bases. Trimming cost V 10 bases and J 0 bases, with 10 bases left between them. This CDR3 comprises 13 residues. Germline V gives CDR1 SGHTA, CDR2 FQGTGA. CDR3 amino acids: CATGESSYNEQFF. The CDR3 nucleotides read TGTGCCACGGGGGAGAGCTCCTACAATGAGCAGTTCTTC.

The J gene is TRBJ2-2, the V gene TRBV5-6; D is ambiguous. This CDR3 has 16 amino acids. The V end lost 0 bases, the J end lost 7 bases, and 16 bases lay between the germline ends. The V gene's germline CDR1 is SGHDT and CDR2 YYEEEE. The CDR3, as DNA: TGTGCCAGCAGCTTGGTTCGGGCAGGATGGGTCGGGGAGCTGTTTTTT. Encoded protein: CASSLVRAGWVGELFF.

This clonotype was found a few times. The chain employs TRBV4-1 and TRBJ2-3; 7 positions match TRBD2. CDR1 and CDR2 (germline): MGHRA, YSYEKL. V lost 3 bases and J lost 7; bases outside the gene matches: 4. There are 13 residues in the CDR3. The CDR3 sequence: CASSQRGLNTQYF. CDR3 sequence (DNA): TGCGCCAGCAGCCAGAGGGGACTAAATACGCAGTATTTT.

This clonotype turned up a few times. In nucleotides, the CDR3 is TGTGCCAGCAGCTGGACTAGCGGGGACAATCAAGAGACCCAGTACTTC. Its protein is CASSWTSGDNQETQYF. The rearrangement joins TRBV7-8 to TRBJ2-5; 12 bases are shared with TRBD2. CDR1 is SGHVS and CDR2 is FQNEAQ in the germline V gene. This CDR3 is 16 amino acids long. V was clipped by 4 bases and J by 2 bases; unmatched bases: 5.

This clonotype was detected only a few times. The V call is TRBV28, the J call TRBJ1-3, with D possibly matching TRBD1 (6 bases). The CDR3 runs to 15 residues. The germline CDR1 and CDR2 sequences are MDHEN and SYDVKM. The V end lost 4 bases, the J end lost 2 bases, and 12 bases lay between the germline ends. CDR3 nucleotide sequence: TGTGCCAGCAGTTCTGACAGGCTTACTGGAAACACCATATATTTT. Encoded protein: CASSSDRLTGNTIYF.

In this sample, this clonotype turned up a few times. The J gene is TRBJ1-2, the V gene TRBV12-3 or TRBV12-4, with TRBD1 matching over 11 bases. V lost 3 bases, J lost 0 bases, and 12 bases stayed unmatched. This CDR3 is built from 19 residues. CDR3 bases: TGTGCCAGCAGTTTCATTCGTATGGGGACAGGGGGACCTAACTATGGCTACACCTTC. Translated, it gives CASSFIRMGTGGPNYGYTF.

This clonotype has just a few counts. V gene TRBV14 combines with J gene TRBJ2-3, with D possibly TRBD1 on 5 matching bases. The CDR3 runs 19 residues. V lost 1 base and J 7 bases, leaving 27 bases between the germline ends. Looked up from germline, CDR1 is SGHDN and CDR2 is FVKESK. The CDR3 reads CASSQGKDKTPTKENTQYF. In DNA form, the CDR3 reads TGTGCCAGCAGCCAAGGAAAGGACAAGACCCCAACCAAGGAGAATACGCAGTATTTT.

V usage is TRBV12-5 and J usage is TRBJ1-3; D uncertain. The CDR3 has 16 residues. Trimming left V 4 bases short and J 0 bases short, with 13 bases between. CDR1 is LGHNT and CDR2 is FRNRAP in the germline V gene. CDR3 nucleotide sequence: TGTGCTAGTGGTTCGGGCCATTCAGGCTCTGGAAACACCATATATTTT. This gives the protein CASGSGHSGSGNTIYF.

The chain employs TRBV11-3 and TRBJ2-1, with D hard to call. The V gene lost 1 base and the J gene lost 7 bases, with 14 bases spanning the gap. Germline V CDR1 and CDR2: SGHNT, YENEEA. This CDR3 comprises 15 residues. The chain's CDR3 is CASSLVAQELNEQFF. DNA for the CDR3: TGTGCCAGCAGCTTAGTAGCCCAAGAACTTAATGAGCAGTTCTTC.

This clonotype was detected many times. The rearrangement joins TRBV5-1 to TRBJ2-1; D may be TRBD2 (5 bases). This CDR3 has 15 residues. Germline CDR1 is SGHRS and CDR2 is YFSETQ. V lost 4 bases to trimming and J lost 4 bases, with 15 bases between them. The CDR3 DNA reads TGCGCCAGCAGCCAGAGTCGGGAAAGGTACAATGAGCAGTTCTTC. Protein product: CASSQSRERYNEQFF.

This clonotype came up a few times. The rearrangement uses TRBV29-1 and TRBJ2-3; D possibly uses TRBD1 or TRBD2 (5 bases each). Trimming stripped 4 bases from V and 0 bases from J, with 11 bases between. The CDR3 spans 14 residues. Germline CDR1 and CDR2: SQVTM and ANQGSEA. In nucleotides, the CDR3 is TGCAGCGTTGGGGGGACGGCTAGCACAGATACGCAGTATTTT. Amino acid sequence: CSVGGTASTDTQYF.

This clonotype was counted only a few times. The chain uses TRBV12-3 or TRBV12-4 and TRBJ1-2; 7 bases fit TRBD1. This CDR3 contains 16 residues. V gave up 3 bases and J gave up 4 bases; unmatched junction bases: 11. The CDR3 DNA is TGTGCCAGCAGTTTTATGGGCGCGACAGGGCCCTATGGCTACACCTTC. Encoded protein: CASSFMGATGPYGYTF.

Worth noting for this clonotype: Given the absence of the conserved phenylalanine or tryptophan at the CDR3 end, a read error is likely. The chain links TRBV5-6 to TRBJ2-3, with unresolved D. The germline V and J ends were trimmed by 1 base and 5 bases, with 5 bases remaining between them. Germline lookup yields CDR1 SGHDT and CDR2 YYEEEE. The CDR3 sequence is 12 residues long. DNA for the CDR3: TGTGCCAGCAGCTTGAGGCGAGATACGCAGTATTCT. It yields the protein CASSLRRDTQYS.

The chain couples TRBV6-2 or TRBV6-3 to TRBJ2-2; a possible D gene is TRBD1 (5 bases). Between the trimmed V and J ends, which lost 8 bases and 6 bases, there was a span of 7 bases. The germline V gene encodes CDR1 MNHEY and CDR2 SVGEGT. This CDR3 has 11 amino acids. CDR3 amino acids: CASGQSGELFF. The DNA for the CDR3 is TGTGCCAGCGGACAATCCGGGGAGCTGTTTTTT.

The J gene is TRBJ1-1, the V gene TRBV3-1; the D gene is possibly TRBD1 (6 bases). The CDR3 covers 15 residues. Germline loops: CDR1 LGHDT, CDR2 YNNKEL (reference sequence). V lost 2 bases to trimming and J lost 8 bases, with 18 bases between them. The CDR3 DNA reads as TGTGCCAGCAGCCAACCCGGTCGGGGGGGCAACGAAGCTTTCTTT. Translation: CASSQPGRGGNEAFF.

In this sample, this clonotype turned up a few times. The V and J genes are TRBV30 and TRBJ1-1, with 7 bases lining up with TRBD1. CDR3 length: 14 amino acids. Germline CDR1 and CDR2: GTSNPN and SVGIG (reference sequence). The V and J ends lost 3 bases and 1 base, in that order; junction bases with no gene match: 5. The CDR3, as DNA: TGTGCCTGGAGCCCGGGACAGCCGAACACTGAAGCTTTCTTT. It is translated as CAWSPGQPNTEAFF. Together with reference TRBV30 and TRBJ1-1, the CDR3 gives the full variable domain: SQTIHQWPATLVQPVGSPLSLECTVEGTSNPNLYWYRQAAGRGLQLLFYSVGIGQISSEVPQNLSASRPQDRQFILSSKKLLLSDSGFYLCAWSPGQPNTEAFFGQGTRLTVV.

The CDR3 DNA reads as TGCAGCGTCCAAGGACGGTTGGGCACTGAAGCTTTCTTT. Translation: CSVQGRLGTEAFF. The J gene is TRBJ1-1, the V gene TRBV29-1; no definite D call. From germline, CDR1 is SQVTM and CDR2 ANQGSEA. The V end was cut by 6 bases, the J end by 4 bases, with 15 bases between. The CDR3 is made up of 13 amino acids. The full variable domain, with the rest looked up from reference TRBV29-1 and TRBJ1-1, is SAVISQKPSRDICQRGTSLTIQCQVDSQVTMMFWYRQQPGQSLTLIATANQGSEATYESGFVIDKFPISRPNLTFSTLTVSNMSPEDSSIYLCSVQGRLGTEAFFGQGTRLTVV.

This chain joins TRBV2 and TRBJ2-5, with D perhaps matching TRBD2 (5 bases). Germline values: CDR1 SNHLY, CDR2 FYNNEI. V gave up 6 bases and J gave up 3 bases, with 11 bases separating them. The CDR3 is made up of 13 amino acids. In nucleotides, the CDR3 is TGTGCCAGCAGGGCGAACGGGAAAGAGACCCAGTACTTC. This sequence encodes CASRANGKETQYF.

The V call is TRBV6-1, the J call TRBJ1-1; possible D gene TRBD1, 5 bases. V was trimmed by 3 bases and J by 0 bases, leaving 11 bases between them. Per the germline V gene, CDR1 is MNHNS and CDR2 is SASEGT. This CDR3 has 15 amino acids. Here the CDR3 reads CASSDRQSMNTEAFF. The CDR3 DNA reads TGTGCCAGCAGTGACCGACAGTCTATGAACACTGAAGCTTTCTTT.

The rearrangement joins TRBV11-2 to TRBJ2-4; 12 nucleotides align to TRBD1. CDR1 is SGHAT and CDR2 is FQNNGV in the germline V gene. The J segment lost 7 bases and the V segment lost 4 bases, leaving 5 bases of the junction unmatched. The CDR3 runs 15 residues. CDR3 DNA sequence: TGTGCCAGCAGCTACGGGACAGGGGGCTTTAACATTCAGTACTTC. Residues: CASSYGTGGFNIQYF.

The chain combines TRBV7-3 with TRBJ2-7; 9 bases map to TRBD2. From germline, CDR1 is SGHTA and CDR2 FQGTGA. This CDR3 region has 15 residues. The V gene end was trimmed by 5 bases and the J gene end by 3 bases; junction bases not matched to a gene: 8. CDR3 region: CASSPSGAGSYEQYF. CDR3 coding DNA: TGTGCCAGCAGCCCTAGCGGGGCAGGAAGCTACGAGCAGTACTTC.

The V and J genes are TRBV20-1 and TRBJ2-5; 12 nucleotides align to TRBD2. Germline V gives CDR1 DFQATT, CDR2 SNEGSKA (reference sequence). The CDR3 contains 18 residues. V lost 1 base to trimming and J lost 4 bases; unmatched junction nucleotides: 13. DNA of the CDR3: TGCAGTGCTAGAGTAGCTAGCGGGAGGGCCGGAGTGAGAGAGACCCAGTACTTC. Residues: CSARVASGRAGVRETQYF.

Only a few counts were recorded for this clonotype. This rearrangement joins TRBV5-1 to TRBJ2-7; possible D gene TRBD1, 6 bases. CDR3 length: 14 amino acids. Trimming left V 4 bases short and J 1 base short, with 12 bases between. Germline values: CDR1 SGHRS, CDR2 YFSETQ. CDR3 region: CASSASGQSYEQYF. The DNA for the CDR3 is TGCGCCAGCAGCGCGTCCGGACAGTCCTACGAGCAGTACTTC.

V is TRBV7-3 and J is TRBJ2-1; D remains ambiguous. In germline, CDR1 is SGHTA, CDR2 FQGTGA. The CDR3 extends over 14 amino acids. The ends were cut back, 4 bases at V and 6 bases at J, with 13 bases in the middle. In nucleotides, the CDR3 is TGTGCCAGCAGCTCCTCCCTCCTGGCCAATGAGCAGTTCTTC. It specifies CASSSSLLANEQFF.

The rearrangement uses TRBV5-1 and TRBJ1-2, with D uncertain. The germline V gene has CDR1 SGHRS and CDR2 YFSETQ. This CDR3 contains 13 residues. V lost 1 base to trimming and J lost 2 bases, with 6 bases between them. Written as DNA, the CDR3 is TGCGCCAGCAGCTTGATAGAAAACTATGGCTACACCTTC. As protein: CASSLIENYGYTF.

The chain is built from TRBV20-1 and TRBJ2-7; unclear D gene. This CDR3 region has 12 residues. Trimming removed 5 bases at V and 3 bases at J, with 11 bases between. Germline CDR1 and CDR2: DFQATT and SNEGSKA (reference sequence). DNA of the CDR3: TGCAGTGCTTACCCAGCGAGCTACGAGCAGTACTTC. Amino acid sequence: CSAYPASYEQYF.